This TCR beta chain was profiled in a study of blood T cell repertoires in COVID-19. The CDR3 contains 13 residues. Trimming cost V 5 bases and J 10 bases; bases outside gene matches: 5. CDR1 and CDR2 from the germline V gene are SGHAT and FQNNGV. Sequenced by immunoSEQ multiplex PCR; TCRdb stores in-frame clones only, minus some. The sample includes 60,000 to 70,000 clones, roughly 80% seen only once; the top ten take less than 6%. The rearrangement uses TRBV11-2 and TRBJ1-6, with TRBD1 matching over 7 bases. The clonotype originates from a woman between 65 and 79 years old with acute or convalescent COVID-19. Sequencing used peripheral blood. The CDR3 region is CASSATGASPLHF. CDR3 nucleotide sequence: TGTGCCAGCAGCGCAACAGGGGCCTCACCCCTCCACTTT.